This T cell receptor beta chain is drawn from a study of radiotherapy plus CTLA-4 blockade in lung cancer. Whole-study context: Among all patients, approximately 18% showed objective responses, while roughly 34% had disease control.

The CDR3 has 17 residues. V shed 2 bases and J 6 bases; nucleotides not matched to a gene: 12. In germline, CDR1 is GTSNPN, CDR2 SVGIG (reference sequence). Study-wide points: Early clone dynamics of blood T cells, plus interferon-beta, reportedly predicted response best.

The protocol was immunoSEQ multiplex PCR, while the TCRdb copy is restricted to in-frame clones and leaves out a portion. The table has roughly 80,000 clones, over 65% seen once; the top ten hold roughly a tenth. Concerning this clone itself: No antigen is known for it.

This clonotype was sampled from a human donor with non-small cell lung cancer whose response to radiotherapy plus ipilimumab could not be evaluated. This specimen was peripheral blood, taken from a patient treated with radiotherapy plus ipilimumab. This sequence joins TRBV30 and TRBJ1-6; TRBD1 matches at 8 bases. The chain's CDR3 is CAWSSQRRGRGNSPLHF. The CDR3 coding sequence is TGTGCCTGGAGTTCTCAGCGCAGGGGGCGCGGTAATTCACCCCTCCACTTT. Variable domain in full (rest from reference TRBV30 and TRBJ1-6): SQTIHQWPATLVQPVGSPLSLECTVEGTSNPNLYWYRQAAGRGLQLLFYSVGIGQISSEVPQNLSASRPQDRQFILSSKKLLLSDSGFYLCAWSSQRRGRGNSPLHFGNGTRLTVT.